This record looks at one T cell receptor (beta chain) sequence and its context. Its antigen is as yet unknown. Treatment specified: about 20 received Ad26.COV2.S at low or high dose, single or two shots; about 5 received placebo; per-sample allocation not given. Sample collection was performed on day 63 after the first vaccine or placebo injection. Boston supplied an adult donor aged 18-55 years. In the vaccine, an Ad26 vector expressed the SARS-CoV-2 spike of the Wuhan strain. This entry belongs to a study of Ad26.COV2.S vaccination and SARS-CoV-2 variants. Study as a whole: Each vaccinee took Ad26.COV2.S intramuscularly, once or twice 56 days apart.

Study-wide results and limits: Recipients of either vaccine or placebo displayed similar breadth of non-spike TCRs.

From germline, CDR1 is GTSNPN and CDR2 SVGIG (reference sequence). Trimming took off 3 bases at V and 6 bases at J, with 14 bases between the two ends. The CDR3 loop spans 13 amino acids. The table came from immunoSEQ multiplex PCR; TCRdb's copy has only in-frame clones and leaves some out. The data contain a few hundred thousand clones, 83% of them seen just once; the ten biggest clones take up approximately 7.8%. The J gene is TRBJ1-2, the V gene TRBV30, with no clear D. This clonotype was obtained from a person between 18 and 65 years old who received the Ad26.COV2.S COVID-19 vaccine or a placebo. The sample in question was peripheral blood, obtained in a trial of Ad26.COV2.S vaccine versus placebo. This CDR3 reads CAWSAGFQDGYTF. The CDR3 DNA reads TGTGCCTGGAGCGCGGGGTTTCAGGATGGCTACACCTTC.